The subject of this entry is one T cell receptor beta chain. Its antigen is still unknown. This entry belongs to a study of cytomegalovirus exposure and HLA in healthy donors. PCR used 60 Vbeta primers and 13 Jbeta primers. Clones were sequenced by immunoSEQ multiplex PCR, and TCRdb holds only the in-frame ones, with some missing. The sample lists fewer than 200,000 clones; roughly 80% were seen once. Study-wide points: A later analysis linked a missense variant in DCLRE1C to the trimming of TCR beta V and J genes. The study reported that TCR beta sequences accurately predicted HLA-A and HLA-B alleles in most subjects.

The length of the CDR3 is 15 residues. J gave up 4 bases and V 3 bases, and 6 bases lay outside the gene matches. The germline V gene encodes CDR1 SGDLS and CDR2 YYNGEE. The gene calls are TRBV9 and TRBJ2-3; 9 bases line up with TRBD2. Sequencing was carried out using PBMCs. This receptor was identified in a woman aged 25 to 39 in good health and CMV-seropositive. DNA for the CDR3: TGTGCCAGCAGCGCCAGCGGGGGGCGGGCAGATACGCAGTATTTT. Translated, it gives CASSASGGRADTQYF.